The rows below give T cell receptor beta chains drawn from one sample of a study of T cells in Graves' hyperthyroidism and ophthalmopathy. A single record per CDR3 protein comes from TCRdb applying MiXCR to the multiplex PCR reads. The sample consists of about 700,000 distinct CDR3 sequences, roughly 45% of them appearing once. Input material: peripheral blood or thyroid tissue (not recorded which). Source of these receptors: an adult man with Graves' disease, either hyperthyroidism or ophthalmopathy (not recorded which). CDR3s include the opening cysteine and the closing phenylalanine or tryptophan. A D gene is named only where the DNA matches it firmly. Some rows have no size entry. The others give once, few or many, or a class for an expanded clone.

j_gene,v_gene,abundance,d_gene,CDR3aa,CDR3nt
TRBJ1-3,TRBV12-3/TRBV12-4,few,NA,CASSVDRTSGNTIYF,TGTGCCAGCAGTGTTGACAGAACCTCTGGAAACACCATATATTTT
TRBJ2-6,TRBV29-1,NA,NA,CSVVPPGGGANVLTF,TGCAGCGTTGTGCCGCCGGGTGGTGGGGCCAACGTCCTGACTTTC
TRBJ1-2,TRBV28,few,TRBD1,CASSQTGEDGYTF,TGTGCCAGCAGTCAGACAGGGGAAGATGGCTACACCTTC
TRBJ2-5,TRBV20-1,many,NA,CSARDAGVETQYF,TGCAGTGCTAGAGACGCAGGGGTAGAGACCCAGTACTTC
TRBJ2-5,TRBV24-1,many,TRBD2,CATSDGGLAGGAARETQYF,TGTGCCACCAGTGATGGAGGACTAGCGGGGGGCGCGGCACGAGAGACCCAGTACTTC
TRBJ2-7,TRBV20-1,NA,TRBD2,CSASSGGSGGYEQYF,TGCAGTGCCAGCAGCGGGGGTAGTGGCGGATACGAGCAGTACTTC
TRBJ2-7,TRBV29-1,few,TRBD2,CSVESALAGRGAYEQYF,TGCAGCGTTGAGTCAGCTCTAGCGGGACGCGGGGCCTACGAGCAGTACTTC
TRBJ1-4,TRBV29-1,many,NA,CSVTRRGTEKLFF,TGCAGCGTTACACGCAGGGGTACTGAAAAACTGTTTTTT
TRBJ1-5,TRBV29-1,NA,NA,CSVEGGNNQPQHF,TGCAGCGTTGAAGGAGGGAACAATCAGCCCCAGCATTTT
TRBJ1-4,TRBV29-1,once,TRBD1,CSVVRDRGKKLFF,TGCAGCGTTGTTCGCGACAGGGGTAAAAAACTGTTTTTT
TRBJ1-5,TRBV7-9,many,TRBD1,CASSLSGTDNQPQHF,TGTGCCAGCAGCTTAAGTGGGACAGACAATCAGCCCCAGCATTTT
TRBJ1-6,TRBV6-5,many,NA,CASSDGRDSPLHF,TGTGCCAGCAGTGACGGACGGGATTCACCCCTCCACTTT
TRBJ2-5,TRBV5-8,few,NA,CASSLRREQETQYF,TGTGCCAGCAGCTTGCGGCGGGAACAAGAGACCCAGTACTTC
TRBJ1-5,TRBV12-3/TRBV12-4,few,NA,CASSLNGGMPQHF,TGTGCCAGCAGTCTCAACGGGGGGATGCCCCAGCATTTT
TRBJ1-3,TRBV13,once,NA,CTSSYRSSGNTIYF,TGTACCAGCAGCTACAGGAGCTCTGGAAACACCATATATTTT
TRBJ1-5,TRBV2,many,NA,CASSELGNGNQPQHF,TGTGCCAGCAGTGAGTTGGGCAATGGCAATCAGCCCCAGCATTTT
TRBJ2-7,TRBV20-1,NA,TRBD1,CSASAGQGYEQYF,TGCAGTGCTTCCGCGGGACAGGGCTACGAGCAGTACTTC
TRBJ1-1,TRBV9,NA,NA,CASSSLGAYTEAFF,TGTGCCAGCAGTTCCCTAGGGGCTTACACTGAAGCTTTCTTT
TRBJ1-3,TRBV29-1,many,TRBD1,CSVWTGSGNTIYF,TGCAGCGTTTGGACAGGCTCTGGAAACACCATATATTTT
TRBJ1-2,TRBV30,NA,NA,CAWRTDYGYTF,TGTGCCTGGAGGACAGACTATGGCTACACCTTC
TRBJ1-1,TRBV2,NA,NA,CASSYSIGSTEAFF,TGCGCCAGCAGTTACTCGATAGGGTCCACTGAAGCTTTCTTT
TRBJ1-2,TRBV19,many,TRBD1,CASKDRGDYGYTF,TGTGCCAGTAAGGACAGGGGAGACTATGGCTACACCTTC
TRBJ2-7,TRBV11-1,NA,NA,CASSASSLSDVQYF,TGTGCCAGCTCCGCCAGCAGTTTATCGGATGTGCAGTACTTC
TRBJ2-7,TRBV28,few,TRBD1,CASSHSGTGAEQYF,TGTGCCAGCAGCCACTCCGGGACAGGGGCCGAGCAGTACTTC
TRBJ1-1,TRBV19,few,NA,CASLKQGFNTEAFF,TGTGCCAGTCTTAAGCAGGGGTTCAACACTGAAGCTTTCTTT
TRBJ1-2,TRBV19,NA,TRBD1,CASHNRDRGFGYTF,TGTGCCAGCCACAACCGGGACAGGGGATTCGGCTACACCTTC
TRBJ2-5,TRBV24-1,NA,NA,CATSDSPPAGETQYF,TGTGCCACCAGTGATTCCCCCCCCGCCGGGGAGACCCAGTACTTC
TRBJ1-6,TRBV7-9,once,TRBD1,CASMDRGGYNSPLHF,TGTGCCAGCATGGACAGGGGAGGCTATAATTCACCCCTCCACTTT
TRBJ2-5,TRBV10-1,NA,NA,CASGRGAQETQYF,TGTGCCAGCGGTCGGGGAGCACAAGAGACCCAGTACTTC
TRBJ1-5,TRBV6-5,NA,NA,CASSYTAGLNQSQHF,TGTGCCAGCAGTTACACGGCAGGGTTAAATCAGTCCCAGCATTTT
TRBJ1-6,TRBV7-9,many,TRBD1,CASSLPEGAVSPLHF,TGTGCCAGCAGCCTACCCGAGGGGGCTGTGTCACCCCTCCACTTT
TRBJ2-5,TRBV7-7,NA,NA,CASSVGTGNGKTQYF,TGTGCTAGCAGCGTCGGTACAGGGAATGGGAAGACCCAGTACTTC
TRBJ1-6,TRBV7-3,NA,TRBD1,CASSSTGGRSSPLHF,TGTGCCAGCAGCTCGACAGGGGGACGAAGTTCACCCCTCCACTTT
TRBJ1-6,TRBV7-2,many,NA,CASSQLVGIGPLHF,TGTGCCAGCAGCCAACTTGTGGGCATTGGACCCCTCCACTTT
TRBJ2-7,TRBV25-1,NA,NA,CASSQDMTSEQYF,TGTGCCAGCAGCCAAGATATGACTAGCGAGCAGTACTTC
TRBJ1-2,TRBV19,few,NA,CASSMGTMAYGYTF,TGTGCCAGTAGTATGGGCACGATGGCCTATGGCTACACCTTC
TRBJ1-4,TRBV7-9,NA,NA,CASSFWGIGTNEKLFF,TGTGCCAGCAGCTTCTGGGGGATTGGAACTAATGAAAAACTGTTTTTT
TRBJ1-2,TRBV7-9,NA,NA,CASSPQTDNYGYTF,TGTGCCAGCAGCCCTCAGACAGATAACTATGGCTACACCTTC
TRBJ1-4,TRBV6-1,NA,TRBD1,CASSEGQELFF,TGTGCCAGCAGTGAGGGACAGGAACTGTTTTTT
TRBJ1-6,TRBV7-2,NA,NA,CASTAAGLANSPLHF,TGTGCCTCCACGGCGGCGGGACTCGCGAATTCACCCCTCCACTTT
TRBJ1-5,TRBV20-1,NA,NA,CSASTGGSHQPQHF,TGCAGTGCTAGCACGGGTGGGAGCCATCAGCCCCAGCATTTT
TRBJ1-2,TRBV29-1,once,TRBD1,CSVEWLAGSTGDRGNYGYTF,TGCAGCGTTGAGTGGCTAGCGGGATCTACCGGGGACAGGGGTAACTATGGCTACACCTTC
TRBJ2-1,TRBV11-2,NA,NA,CASSLGKINNEQFF,TGTGCCAGCAGCTTAGGAAAAATAAACAATGAGCAGTTCTTC
TRBJ2-5,TRBV20-1,many,TRBD2,CSARPYGGSNQETQYF,TGCAGTGCTAGGCCCTACGGCGGGAGTAACCAAGAGACCCAGTACTTC